These 21 T cell receptor beta chains came from one sample sequenced in a study of identical twins. TCRdb redid the calling of the 5' RACE reads with MiXCR, one entry per CDR3 protein. This sample has roughly 770,000 distinct CDR3 sequences, with about 20% found just once. These data were also reused for a study on T cells expressing NK-cell markers.

Sequencing was done on a sample of PBMCs. The receptor set was obtained from a woman between 18 and 30 years old in good health.

As DNA, the CDR3 is TGTGCCAGCAGTACAGGGGGCACCGGGGAGCTGTTTTTT. Translated: CASSTGGTGELFF. The rearrangement uses TRBV6-2 or TRBV6-3 and TRBJ2-2; 8 bases map to TRBD1. From germline, CDR1 is MNHEY and CDR2 SVGEGT. V shed 5 bases, J shed 4 bases, and the junction held 0 bases outside the gene matches. The CDR3 spans 13 residues.

This chain uses TRBV3-1 with TRBJ1-2, with D possibly matching TRBD1 (6 bases). Germline CDR1 LGHDT, CDR2 YNNKEL (reference sequence). The CDR3 covers 14 residues. Trimming cost V 7 bases and J 9 bases, with 21 bases left between them. CDR3: CASTKNRESRSYTF. In DNA, the CDR3 is TGTGCCAGCACCAAAAACAGGGAATCCCGAAGCTACACCTTC.

The rearrangement uses TRBV12-3 or TRBV12-4 and TRBJ2-1; 9 bases agree with TRBD2. The CDR3 totals 15 residues. Trimming at V came to 5 bases and at J to 7 bases, leaving 9 bases not matched to a gene. The CDR3 reads CASSQAGSGSNEQFF. The CDR3 region has the DNA TGTGCCAGCAGTCAAGCCGGTAGCGGGAGTAATGAGCAGTTCTTC.

This clonotype occurred a few times. The V and J genes are TRBV5-1 and TRBJ2-7; D not certain. Trimming took off 0 bases at V and 4 bases at J, with 14 bases between the two ends. The CDR3 contains 15 residues. Germline loops: CDR1 SGHRS, CDR2 YFSETQ. Here the CDR3 reads CASSLGEVVAYEQYF. The CDR3 bases are TGCGCCAGCAGCTTGGGTGAGGTGGTGGCATACGAGCAGTACTTC.

This clonotype was recorded many times. V usage is TRBV14 and J usage is TRBJ2-1; D may be TRBD2 (5 bases). V was clipped by 4 bases and J by 4 bases, with 8 bases between them. The germline V gene has CDR1 SGHDN and CDR2 FVKESK. This CDR3 is 13 amino acids long. This chain's CDR3 is CASSPTTYNEQFF. The CDR3 DNA sequence: TGTGCCAGCAGCCCGACTACATACAATGAGCAGTTCTTC. The whole variable domain, remainder taken from reference TRBV14 and TRBJ2-1, is EAGVTQFPSHSVIEKGQTVTLRCDPISGHDNLYWYRRVMGKEIKFLLHFVKESKQDESGMPNNRFLAERTGGTYSTLKVQPAELEDSGVYFCASSPTTYNEQFFGPGTRLTVL.

Many counts were recorded for this clonotype. This chain links TRBV20-1 with TRBJ2-1; 7 bases are a match to TRBD2. The germline V gene has CDR1 DFQATT and CDR2 SNEGSKA (reference sequence). Trimming at V came to 5 bases and at J to 6 bases, leaving 16 bases not matched to a gene. This CDR3 has 16 amino acids. The CDR3 DNA sequence: TGCAGTGCTGGCAAACCGACGGGAGGAGGGAGCAATGAGCAGTTCTTC. It codes for CSAGKPTGGGSNEQFF.

This clonotype appeared a few times. V and J are TRBV6-5 and TRBJ2-5; 7 positions agree with TRBD2. The CDR3 covers 12 residues. Losses at the gene ends were 6 bases for V and 7 bases for J; bases not matched to a gene: 5. Germline assignment: CDR1 MNHEY and CDR2 SVGAGI. This CDR3 reads CASSTSDGTQYF. CDR3 coding DNA: TGTGCCAGCAGCACTAGCGATGGGACCCAGTACTTC.

This clonotype was recorded at least ten times. The rearrangement links TRBV11-2 to TRBJ2-1; D is possibly TRBD2 (6 bases). Germline CDR1 and CDR2: SGHAT and FQNNGV. The CDR3 spans 14 residues. Deletions cut 0 bases from V and 5 bases from J, with 8 bases between. CDR3 DNA: TGTGCCAGCAGCTTAGATCCGGGAGACAATGAGCAGTTCTTC. It codes for CASSLDPGDNEQFF.

This clonotype has just a few counts. The chain is built from TRBV6-5 and TRBJ1-1; D is unresolved. The germline CDR1 and CDR2 sequences are MNHEY and SVGAGI. There are 15 residues in the CDR3. The V gene lost 0 bases and the J gene lost 1 base, with 9 bases spanning the gap. CDR3 nucleotides: TGTGCCAGCAGTTACTCAACGGGAAAGAACACTGAAGCTTTCTTT. Encoded protein: CASSYSTGKNTEAFF.

The chain joins TRBV10-3 to TRBJ2-7, with 10 bases matching TRBD2. This CDR3 is built from 18 residues. With 3 bases clipped from V and 2 bases from J, the junction kept 13 bases outside the gene matches. The V gene's germline CDR1 is ENHRY and CDR2 SYGVKD. CDR3 in DNA: TGTGCCATCAGTGACGATACTGCTAGCGGGAGATCCACCTACGAGCAGTACTTC. Translated, it gives CAISDDTASGRSTYEQYF.

This clonotype has ten or more counts. The CDR3 nucleotides read TGTGCCAGCGCCGCGAAGGTAGGGGGGCCGACCTACGAGCAGTACTTC. Translating it yields CASAAKVGGPTYEQYF. This chain connects TRBV7-9 to TRBJ2-7, with D possibly called TRBD1 or TRBD2 (6 bases each). Germline CDR1 reads SEHNR; CDR2 reads FQNEAQ (reference sequence). Trimming shortened V by 8 bases and J by 2 bases, and 22 bases separated the two germline ends. The CDR3 length is 16 residues.

The chain combines TRBV2 with TRBJ2-4; tentative D call: TRBD1 (8 bases). Germline CDR1 SNHLY, CDR2 FYNNEI. The germline V and J ends were trimmed by 5 bases and 10 bases, with 15 bases remaining between them. The CDR3 contains 13 residues. CDR3 amino acids: CASSPDREGIQYF. DNA for the CDR3: TGTGCCAGCAGTCCGGACAGGGAGGGGATTCAGTACTTC.

The chain combines TRBV29-1 with TRBJ2-5; 9 bases agree with TRBD2. After removal of 1 base from V and 4 bases from J, the junction contained 4 bases not matched to a gene. CDR1 is SQVTM and CDR2 is ANQGSEA in the germline V gene. CDR3 size: 14 residues. Written as DNA, the CDR3 is TGCAGCGTTGAAGGCGGGAGGGAGCGAGAGACCCAGTACTTC. It specifies CSVEGGRERETQYF.

The V gene is TRBV7-2, the J gene TRBJ1-1; D is undetermined. Germline values: CDR1 SGHTA, CDR2 FQGNSA. V lost 3 bases and J 0 bases, leaving 11 bases between the germline ends. The CDR3 is 15 amino acids. The CDR3 nucleotides are TGTGCCAGCAGCTTTTTGGCAGGCCTGAACACTGAAGCTTTCTTT. Its translation: CASSFLAGLNTEAFF.

The chain has TRBV7-2 and TRBJ2-5; the D is unclear. V was cut by 5 bases and J by 5 bases, with 12 bases left in between. The CDR3 contains 13 residues. Per germline, CDR1 SGHTA and CDR2 FQGNSA. The CDR3 loop is CASSMRPGETQYF. DNA for the CDR3: TGTGCCAGCAGCATGAGACCGGGTGAGACCCAGTACTTC.

The chain uses TRBV29-1 and TRBJ2-3, with no clear D. Germline loops: CDR1 SQVTM, CDR2 ANQGSEA. V was shortened by 4 bases and J by 2 bases, with 10 bases between the two germline ends. The CDR3 is 13 residues long. In nucleotides, the CDR3 is TGCAGCGTTGGTGGAGCGTCCACAGATACGCAGTATTTT. Protein: CSVGGASTDTQYF.

This clonotype came up a few times. The chain links TRBV10-2 to TRBJ1-1; tentatively, D is TRBD1 (6 bases). The germline V gene encodes CDR1 WSHSY and CDR2 SAAADI. Trimming shortened V by 7 bases and J by 4 bases, and 13 bases separated the two germline ends. This CDR3 comprises 13 residues. The CDR3 spells CASTRDISTEAFF. The CDR3 region has the DNA TGCGCCAGCACTAGGGACATATCCACTGAAGCTTTCTTT.

V and J are TRBV10-3 and TRBJ1-6, with a tentative D call TRBD1 (6 bases). V dropped 6 bases and J dropped 9 bases, with 15 bases sitting between them. Germline V gene data show CDR1 as ENHRY and CDR2 as SYGVKD. The CDR3 is 14 amino acids. The CDR3 sequence is CAIRATGFGSPLHF. In DNA form, the CDR3 reads TGTGCCATCAGGGCCACAGGGTTTGGTTCACCCCTCCACTTT.

This clonotype was detected a few times. The gene calls are TRBV7-9 and TRBJ2-1, with a tentative D call TRBD2 (5 bases). The ends were cut back, 1 base at V and 8 bases at J, with 15 bases in the middle. The CDR3 contains 15 residues. Per germline, CDR1 SEHNR and CDR2 FQNEAQ (reference sequence). The CDR3 loop reads CASSLGFGISDEQFF. The CDR3 nucleotides read TGTGCCAGCAGCTTAGGTTTCGGGATCAGCGATGAGCAGTTCTTC.

The V and J genes are TRBV10-3 and TRBJ1-2; D not certain. V lost 2 bases and J lost 12, with 7 bases in between. This CDR3 spans 10 amino acids. CDR1 is ENHRY and CDR2 is SYGVKD in the germline V gene. CDR3 amino acids: CAISEPPHTF. The CDR3 DNA reads TGTGCCATCAGTGAGCCCCCACACACCTTC.

This chain uses TRBV3-1 with TRBJ1-5; perhaps TRBD1 as D (5 bases). From germline, CDR1 is LGHDT and CDR2 YNNKEL (reference sequence). CDR3 length: 14 residues. V gave up 6 bases and J gave up 5 bases, with 14 bases separating them. CDR3 residues: CASSRGTADQPQHF. The CDR3 nucleotides are TGTGCCAGCAGTCGAGGGACGGCAGATCAGCCCCAGCATTTT.